This TCR beta chain was obtained from a study of cytomegalovirus exposure and HLA in healthy donors. General study points: Immune exposure information comprised only CMV serostatus. In an earlier analysis, in 620 or so donors, most V segments appeared productive either ~87% or ~30% of the time. Donors belonging to an Asian-associated ancestry cluster reportedly showed fewer N-insertions in productive TCRs than the approximately 670-donor mean, according to what a later analysis found. A later analysis appeared to link common viral pathogens to several of the most significant clusters.

The CDR3 is 14 amino acids. The junction had 3 bases not matched to a gene; V was cut back by 2 bases and J by 3 bases. Primers: 60 Vbeta forward and 13 Jbeta reverse. TCRdb keeps only in-frame clones here, not all; method: immunoSEQ multiplex PCR. Counted here are 200,000 to 250,000 clones, around 89% occurring once; the ten biggest clones make up approximately 1%. About this clone itself: Its antigen remains unidentified.

The specimen sequenced was PBMCs. This chain links TRBV6-7 with TRBJ2-7; 8 bases agree with TRBD2. TRBV6-7 is annotated as an ORF whose role is uncertain. The origin of this receptor is a woman between 18 and 30 years old in good health and CMV-seronegative. The CDR3 loop is CASSYLAGRYEQYF. The CDR3 nucleotides are TGTGCCAGCAGTTACCTAGCGGGCCGCTACGAGCAGTACTTC.